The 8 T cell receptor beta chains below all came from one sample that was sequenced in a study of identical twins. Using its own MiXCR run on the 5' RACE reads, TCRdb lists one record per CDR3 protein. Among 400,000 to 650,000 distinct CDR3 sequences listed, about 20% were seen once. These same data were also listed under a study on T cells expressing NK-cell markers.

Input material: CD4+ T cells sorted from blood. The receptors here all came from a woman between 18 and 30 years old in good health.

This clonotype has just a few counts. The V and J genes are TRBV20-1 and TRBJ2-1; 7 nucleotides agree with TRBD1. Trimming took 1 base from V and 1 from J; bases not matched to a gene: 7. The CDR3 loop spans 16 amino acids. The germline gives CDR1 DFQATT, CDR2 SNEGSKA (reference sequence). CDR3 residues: CSARVRTGVSYNEQFF. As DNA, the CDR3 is TGCAGTGCTAGAGTTCGGACAGGTGTATCCTACAATGAGCAGTTCTTC.

The CDR3 is CASSSRPLTSTEAFF. The CDR3 nucleotides are TGTGCCAGCAGTTCCCGACCATTAACAAGCACTGAAGCTTTCTTT. The J gene is TRBJ1-1, the V gene TRBV27; D not resolved. The CDR3 is 15 residues long. The V end was cut by 4 bases, the J end by 4 bases, with 16 bases between. Germline lookup yields CDR1 MNHEY and CDR2 SMNVEV (reference sequence).

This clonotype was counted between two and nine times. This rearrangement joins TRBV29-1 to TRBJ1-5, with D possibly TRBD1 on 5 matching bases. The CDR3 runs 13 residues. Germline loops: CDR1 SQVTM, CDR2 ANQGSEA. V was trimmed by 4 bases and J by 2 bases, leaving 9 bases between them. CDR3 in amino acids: CSVGQGGNQPQHF. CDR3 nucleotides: TGCAGCGTTGGGCAGGGTGGCAATCAGCCCCAGCATTTT.

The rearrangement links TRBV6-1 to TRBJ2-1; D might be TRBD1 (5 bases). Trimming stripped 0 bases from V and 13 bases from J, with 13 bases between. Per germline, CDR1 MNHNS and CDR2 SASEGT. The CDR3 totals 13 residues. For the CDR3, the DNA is TGTGCCAGCAGTGAAGCGCGAGACAGTAAACAGTTCTTC. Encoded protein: CASSEARDSKQFF.

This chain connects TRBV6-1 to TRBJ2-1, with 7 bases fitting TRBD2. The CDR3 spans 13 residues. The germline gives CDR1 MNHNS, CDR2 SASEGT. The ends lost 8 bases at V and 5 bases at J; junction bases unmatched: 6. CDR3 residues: CASGGSVHNEQFF. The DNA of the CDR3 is TGTGCCAGCGGCGGGAGTGTACACAATGAGCAGTTCTTC.

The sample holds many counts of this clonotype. The CDR3 nucleotides are TGTGCCAGCACTAAAATGGGGGGTCGGTATGGCTACACCTTC. Residues: CASTKMGGRYGYTF. The rearrangement uses TRBV6-1 and TRBJ1-2; weak D call: TRBD1 (5 bases). Trimming took 7 bases from V and 5 from J, leaving 17 bases between them. The CDR3 is 14 residues long. Germline-derived CDR1 and CDR2 are MNHNS and SASEGT.

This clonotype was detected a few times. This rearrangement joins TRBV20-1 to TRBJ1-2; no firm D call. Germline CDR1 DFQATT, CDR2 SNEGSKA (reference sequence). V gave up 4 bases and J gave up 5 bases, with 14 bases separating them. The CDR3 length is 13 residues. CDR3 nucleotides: TGCAGTGCTACCCTAGCCCCTATGTATGGCTACACCTTC. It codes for CSATLAPMYGYTF.

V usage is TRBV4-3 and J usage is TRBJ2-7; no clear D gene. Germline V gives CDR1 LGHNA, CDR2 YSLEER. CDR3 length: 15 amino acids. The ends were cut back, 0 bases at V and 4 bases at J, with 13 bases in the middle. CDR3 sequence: CASSQEAWASYEQYF. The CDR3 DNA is TGCGCCAGCAGCCAAGAAGCTTGGGCTAGTTACGAGCAGTACTTC.